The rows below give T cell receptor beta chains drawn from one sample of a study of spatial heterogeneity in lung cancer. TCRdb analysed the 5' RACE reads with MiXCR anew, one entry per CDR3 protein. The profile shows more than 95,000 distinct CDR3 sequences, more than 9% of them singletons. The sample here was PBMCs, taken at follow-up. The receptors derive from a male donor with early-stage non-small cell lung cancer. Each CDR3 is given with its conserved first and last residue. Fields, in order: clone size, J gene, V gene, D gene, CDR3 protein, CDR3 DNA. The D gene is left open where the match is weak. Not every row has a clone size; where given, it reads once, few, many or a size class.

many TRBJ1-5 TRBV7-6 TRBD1 CASNDRGLLQPQHF TGTGCCAGCAACGACAGGGGGCTCCTTCAGCCCCAGCATTTT
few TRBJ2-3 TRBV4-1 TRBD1 CASSQDRLDREYF TGCGCCAGCAGCCAAGATCGTCTCGACAGGGAGTATTTT
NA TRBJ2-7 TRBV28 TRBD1 CASGRTGPEQYF TGTGCCAGCGGCCGGACAGGGCCCGAGCAGTACTTC
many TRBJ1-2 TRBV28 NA CASSLWAGQGGYTF TGTGCCAGCAGTTTATGGGCAGGCCAAGGGGGCTACACCTTC
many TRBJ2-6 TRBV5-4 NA CASTKGGPSGANVLTF TGTGCCAGCACCAAAGGGGGGCCCTCTGGGGCCAACGTCCTGACTTTC
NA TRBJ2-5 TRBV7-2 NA CASSRGTGETQYF TGTGCCAGCAGCCGTGGGACGGGGGAGACCCAGTACTTC
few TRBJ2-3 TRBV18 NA CASSPDSSRRVTQYF TGTGCCAGCTCACCAGACAGCTCGAGACGCGTTACGCAGTATTTT
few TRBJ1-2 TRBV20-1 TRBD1 CSAKRDRDRERYGYTF TGCAGTGCTAAGCGGGACCGGGACAGGGAACGTTATGGCTACACCTTC
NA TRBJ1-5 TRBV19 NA CASSIVRGGKNNQPQHF TGTGCCAGTAGTATCGTCCGGGGGGGGAAGAACAATCAGCCCCAGCATTTT
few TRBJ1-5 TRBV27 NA CASSQTRSQPQHF TGTGCCAGCAGTCAAACCAGGAGTCAGCCCCAGCATTTT
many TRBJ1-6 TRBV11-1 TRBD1 CASSRGLNSPLHF TGTGCCAGCAGCAGGGGGCTGAATTCACCCCTCCACTTT
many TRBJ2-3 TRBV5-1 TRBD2 CASSTSGDTDTQYF TGCGCCAGCAGCACCAGCGGGGACACAGATACGCAGTATTTT
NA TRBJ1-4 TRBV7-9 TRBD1 CASSLRGLDEKLFF TGTGCCAGCAGCTTAAGGGGGCTTGACGAAAAACTGTTTTTT
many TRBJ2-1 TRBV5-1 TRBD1 CASSTDRYNEQFF TGCGCCAGCAGTACGGACAGGTACAATGAGCAGTTCTTC
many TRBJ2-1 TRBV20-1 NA CSARDSGRISYNEQFF TGCAGTGCTAGAGATAGTGGCAGAATCTCCTACAATGAGCAGTTCTTC
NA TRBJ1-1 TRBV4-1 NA CASSQDPGRGEAFF TGCGCCAGCAGCCAAGATCCCGGCCGGGGTGAAGCTTTCTTT
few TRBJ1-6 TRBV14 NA CASSQEYGAARPLHF TGTGCCAGCAGCCAAGAATACGGGGCGGCTCGGCCCCTCCACTTT
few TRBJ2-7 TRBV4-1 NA CASSQGAFYEQYF TGCGCCAGCAGCCAAGGTGCTTTCTACGAGCAGTACTTC